At least ten counts were recorded for the clone carrying this TCR beta chain. Its cognate antigen is unknown. TCRdb reprocessed the reads with MiXCR, giving one entry per CDR3 protein. Of 740,000 or so distinct CDR3 sequences listed, 35% are singletons. The data belong to a study of T cell repertoires in cytomegalovirus infection. Study information: Based on public TCR beta signatures, there were indications of CMV infection and of a matching HLA type. Points from the study as a whole: Cumulative frequency of public TCR beta families picked out carriers of CMV plus the relevant HLA. CMV-specific TCR beta clonotypes restricted by HLA-C were the ones dominating the ex vivo response.

Germline V gives CDR1 SGHTA, CDR2 FQGNSA. Trimming removed 1 base at V and 3 bases at J, with 4 bases between. This CDR3 comprises 13 residues. V is TRBV7-2 and J is TRBJ2-4; D remains unclear. The source is a human donor in good health (CMV status not recorded). Some clones in this sample may be carry-over from other donors' samples. Sequencing was carried out using PBMCs. CDR3 loop: CASSLEDKNIQYF. In nucleotides, the CDR3 is TGTGCCAGCAGCTTAGAGGACAAAAACATTCAGTACTTC.